This TCR beta chain was recovered during a study of radiation and T cells in renal cell carcinoma. Time point: baseline pretreatment blood. Sample treatment: 15 Gy SBRT to primary tumor, nephrectomy 4 weeks later. Study-level findings and limits: From baseline, blood top tumor clonotypes peaked at 2 weeks post-radiation.

Measured with immunoSEQ multiplex PCR; TCRdb has only the in-frame clones, and not every one. Here the sample spans over 85,000 clones, about 79% being singletons. As concerns this clone: Its antigen is not known.

The starting material was blood, obtained from a patient whose treatment included radiotherapy and nephrectomy. The source of this sequence is a man aged 55 to 69 with renal cell carcinoma.

CDR3 amino acids: CASSSGAEAFF. DNA for the CDR3: TGTGCCAGCAGCTCTGGGGCTGAAGCTTTCTTT. The V and J genes are TRBV11-3 and TRBJ1-1; no firm D call. CDR3 length: 11 amino acids. The V gene's germline CDR1 is SGHNT and CDR2 YENEEA. The germline V and J ends were trimmed by 4 bases and 6 bases, with 6 bases remaining between them.